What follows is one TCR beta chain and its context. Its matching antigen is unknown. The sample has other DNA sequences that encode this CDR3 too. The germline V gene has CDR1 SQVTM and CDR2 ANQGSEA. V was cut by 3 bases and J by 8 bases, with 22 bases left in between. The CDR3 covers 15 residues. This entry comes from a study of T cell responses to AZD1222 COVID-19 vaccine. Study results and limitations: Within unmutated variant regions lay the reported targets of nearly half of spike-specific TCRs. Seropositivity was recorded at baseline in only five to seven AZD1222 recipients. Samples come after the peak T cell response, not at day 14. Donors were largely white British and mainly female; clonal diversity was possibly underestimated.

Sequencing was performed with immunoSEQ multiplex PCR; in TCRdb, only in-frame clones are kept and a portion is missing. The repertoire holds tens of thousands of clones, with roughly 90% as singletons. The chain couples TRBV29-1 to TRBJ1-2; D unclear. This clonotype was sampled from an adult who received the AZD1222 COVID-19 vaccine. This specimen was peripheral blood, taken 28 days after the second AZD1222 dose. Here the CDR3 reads CSVDGETPLNPGYTF. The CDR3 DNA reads TGCAGCGTTGATGGTGAGACACCCCTTAACCCCGGCTACACCTTC. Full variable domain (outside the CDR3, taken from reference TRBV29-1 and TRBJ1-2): SAVISQKPSRDICQRGTSLTIQCQVDSQVTMMFWYRQQPGQSLTLIATANQGSEATYESGFVIDKFPISRPNLTFSTLTVSNMSPEDSSIYLCSVDGETPLNPGYTFGSGTRLTVV.